The rows below give T cell receptor beta chains drawn from one sample of a study of blood T cell repertoires in COVID-19. Here immunoSEQ multiplex PCR was the method, and the copy in TCRdb shows in-frame clones only, minus some. The data contain 190,000 or so clones, around 83% of them singletons. The sample consisted of peripheral blood. The receptor source for this set is a man between 45 and 60 years old with active or convalescent COVID-19. Each CDR3 is given with its conserved first and last residue. The D gene is left open where the match is weak. Rows may omit the clone size; those that give it use once, few, many or a size class.

v_gene: TRBV5-5
d_gene: NA
j_gene: TRBJ1-2
abundance: NA
CDR3nt: TGTGCCAGCAGCTCCGAGACAATTGGCTATGGCTACACCTTC
CDR3aa: CASSSETIGYGYTF

v_gene: TRBV5-1
d_gene: NA
j_gene: TRBJ2-5
abundance: NA
CDR3nt: TGCGCCAGCAGCGCTAGCGCGAGCCAAGAGACCCAGTACTTC
CDR3aa: CASSASASQETQYF

v_gene: TRBV6-5
d_gene: TRBD2
j_gene: TRBJ2-1
abundance: NA
CDR3nt: TGTGCCAGCAGTTACCGGACTAGTTCCCTCGATGAGCAGTTCTTC
CDR3aa: CASSYRTSSLDEQFF

v_gene: TRBV5-5
d_gene: NA
j_gene: TRBJ2-7
abundance: NA
CDR3nt: TGTGCCAGCAGCTTGGAGGTGCAGGGTTCCTACGAGCAGTACTTC
CDR3aa: CASSLEVQGSYEQYF

v_gene: TRBV19
d_gene: NA
j_gene: TRBJ1-4
abundance: NA
CDR3nt: TGTGCCAGTAGTACCCGGGGTTCAAGAGGCGAAAAACTGTTTTTT
CDR3aa: CASSTRGSRGEKLFF

v_gene: TRBV5-1
d_gene: TRBD1
j_gene: TRBJ2-3
abundance: NA
CDR3nt: TGCGCCAGCAGCGACGGACAGGGGATGGGAGATACGCAGTATTTT
CDR3aa: CASSDGQGMGDTQYF

v_gene: TRBV7-8
d_gene: TRBD1
j_gene: TRBJ2-7
abundance: NA
CDR3nt: TGTGCCAGCAGCTTTTACAGGGGGCGAGAGCAGTACTTC
CDR3aa: CASSFYRGREQYF

v_gene: TRBV12-3/TRBV12-4
d_gene: NA
j_gene: TRBJ1-1
abundance: NA
CDR3nt: TGTGCCAGCAGTTTGGCAGAAAACACTGAAGCTTTCTTT
CDR3aa: CASSLAENTEAFF

v_gene: TRBV7-2
d_gene: TRBD1
j_gene: TRBJ1-2
abundance: NA
CDR3nt: TGTGCCAGCAGCCTACCCGGGACAGGGGTAGGTAACTATGGCTACACCTTC
CDR3aa: CASSLPGTGVGNYGYTF

v_gene: TRBV29-1
d_gene: NA
j_gene: TRBJ1-2
abundance: NA
CDR3nt: TGCAGCGCCGGGACACTGAACTATGGCTACACCTTC
CDR3aa: CSAGTLNYGYTF

v_gene: TRBV7-8
d_gene: NA
j_gene: TRBJ2-7
abundance: NA
CDR3nt: TGTGCCAGCAGCGCGCAACAGGGAATCGAGCAGTACTTC
CDR3aa: CASSAQQGIEQYF

v_gene: TRBV28
d_gene: TRBD1
j_gene: TRBJ1-2
abundance: NA
CDR3nt: TGTGCCAGCAGGCGACAGGGGGAGTATGGCTACACCTTC
CDR3aa: CASRRQGEYGYTF

v_gene: TRBV7-9
d_gene: NA
j_gene: TRBJ1-6
abundance: NA
CDR3nt: TGTGCCAGCAGCTCCCCGGGGGGTAATTCACCCCTCCACTTT
CDR3aa: CASSSPGGNSPLHF

v_gene: TRBV23-1
d_gene: NA
j_gene: TRBJ2-7
abundance: once
CDR3nt: TGCGCCACCTTGACGGACAGCCCACCCTACGAGCAGTACTTC
CDR3aa: CATLTDSPPYEQYF

v_gene: TRBV18
d_gene: TRBD1
j_gene: TRBJ2-3
abundance: NA
CDR3nt: TGTGCCAGCTCACCACCGCGGCAGGGGGGCACAGATACGCAGTATTTT
CDR3aa: CASSPPRQGGTDTQYF

v_gene: TRBV27
d_gene: NA
j_gene: TRBJ2-1
abundance: once
CDR3nt: TGTGCCAGCAGTTTGTCTTGGGCAGGGTTAAATGAGCAGTTCTTC
CDR3aa: CASSLSWAGLNEQFF

v_gene: TRBV11-2
d_gene: NA
j_gene: TRBJ1-3
abundance: NA
CDR3nt: TGTGCCAGCAGCTCCCCTCGCGGCAGGGTAGGCGGAAACACCATATATTTT
CDR3aa: CASSSPRGRVGGNTIYF

v_gene: TRBV7-2
d_gene: TRBD1
j_gene: TRBJ2-7
abundance: NA
CDR3nt: TGTGCCAGCAGCTTAGGGACAGGGGGAGTCTACGAGCAGTACTTC
CDR3aa: CASSLGTGGVYEQYF

v_gene: TRBV4-1
d_gene: TRBD2
j_gene: TRBJ2-1
abundance: NA
CDR3nt: TGCGCCAGCAGCCAAGACCCGCTAGCGGGGAGGGAGTTCTTC
CDR3aa: CASSQDPLAGREFF

v_gene: TRBV2
d_gene: TRBD1
j_gene: TRBJ1-1
abundance: NA
CDR3nt: TGTGCCAGCAGTGGACAGGGAGCTGAAGCTTTCTTT
CDR3aa: CASSGQGAEAFF

v_gene: TRBV4-1
d_gene: NA
j_gene: TRBJ2-7
abundance: NA
CDR3nt: TGCGCCAGCAGCCAAGAGCTGACAGGACCCCCCTACGAGCAGTACTTC
CDR3aa: CASSQELTGPPYEQYF

v_gene: TRBV6-5
d_gene: TRBD2
j_gene: TRBJ2-3
abundance: NA
CDR3nt: TGTGCCAGCAGTTGGCGCGGGGGGGGGACCTTGGATACGCAGTATTTT
CDR3aa: CASSWRGGGTLDTQYF

v_gene: TRBV5-6
d_gene: TRBD1
j_gene: TRBJ1-4
abundance: NA
CDR3nt: TGTGCCAGCAGCCTACAGGGGGCTAATGAAAAACTGTTTTTT
CDR3aa: CASSLQGANEKLFF

v_gene: TRBV6-5
d_gene: NA
j_gene: TRBJ1-2
abundance: NA
CDR3nt: TGTGCCACCCTAGTCGGCCTGTATGGCTACACCTTC
CDR3aa: CATLVGLYGYTF

v_gene: TRBV9
d_gene: TRBD2
j_gene: TRBJ2-3
abundance: NA
CDR3nt: TGTGCCAGCAGCCGTAGCGGGGGTCGAGATACGCAGTATTTT
CDR3aa: CASSRSGGRDTQYF

v_gene: TRBV5-1
d_gene: NA
j_gene: TRBJ1-2
abundance: NA
CDR3nt: TGCGCCAGCAGGCTCCCGGGAGTAACTACAGCCGGCCACTATGGCTACACCTTC
CDR3aa: CASRLPGVTTAGHYGYTF

v_gene: TRBV3-1/TRBV3-2
d_gene: NA
j_gene: TRBJ1-6
abundance: NA
CDR3nt: TGTGCCAGCAGCCTAGGGTGGGGCACAAATTCACCCCTCCACTTT
CDR3aa: CASSLGWGTNSPLHF

v_gene: TRBV18
d_gene: NA
j_gene: TRBJ1-4
abundance: NA
CDR3nt: TGTGCCAGCTCCCACGGTACGGAGAATGAAAAACTGTTTTTT
CDR3aa: CASSHGTENEKLFF

v_gene: TRBV6-1
d_gene: TRBD1
j_gene: TRBJ1-5
abundance: NA
CDR3nt: TGTGCCAGCAGTGCGGTCAGGGGGGCACGGAATCAGCCCCAGCATTTT
CDR3aa: CASSAVRGARNQPQHF

v_gene: TRBV19
d_gene: NA
j_gene: TRBJ2-7
abundance: NA
CDR3nt: TGTGCCAGTAGAGACCCCGGACAGCGAGCCTACGAGCAGTACTTC
CDR3aa: CASRDPGQRAYEQYF

v_gene: TRBV10-3
d_gene: NA
j_gene: TRBJ1-2
abundance: once
CDR3nt: TGTGCCATCAGTGACAGGGCTGATGGCTACACCTTC
CDR3aa: CAISDRADGYTF

v_gene: TRBV9
d_gene: NA
j_gene: TRBJ1-3
abundance: NA
CDR3nt: TGTGCCAGCAGCGTCCTGGCTGCCGACTCTGGAAACACCATATATTTT
CDR3aa: CASSVLAADSGNTIYF

v_gene: TRBV18
d_gene: TRBD1
j_gene: TRBJ1-2
abundance: NA
CDR3nt: TGTGCCAGCTCACCGAACCGGGACAGCGCGAATGGCTACACCTTC
CDR3aa: CASSPNRDSANGYTF

v_gene: TRBV2
d_gene: NA
j_gene: TRBJ1-5
abundance: NA
CDR3nt: TGTGCCAGCAGTGAAGCGCTCGGTCAGCCCCAGCATTTT
CDR3aa: CASSEALGQPQHF